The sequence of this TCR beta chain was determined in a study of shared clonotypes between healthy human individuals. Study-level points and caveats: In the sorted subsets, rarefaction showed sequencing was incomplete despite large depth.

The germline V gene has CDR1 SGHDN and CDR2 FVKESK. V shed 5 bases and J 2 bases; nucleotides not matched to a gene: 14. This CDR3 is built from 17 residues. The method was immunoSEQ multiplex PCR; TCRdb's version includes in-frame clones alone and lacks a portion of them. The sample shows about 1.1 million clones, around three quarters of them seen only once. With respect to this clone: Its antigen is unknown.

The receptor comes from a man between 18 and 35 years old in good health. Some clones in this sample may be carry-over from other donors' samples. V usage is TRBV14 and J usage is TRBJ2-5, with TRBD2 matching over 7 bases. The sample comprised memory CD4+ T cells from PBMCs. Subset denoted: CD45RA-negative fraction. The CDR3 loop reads CASSETGGRHRQETQYF. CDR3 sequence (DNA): TGTGCCAGCAGCGAAACGGGAGGCCGACATAGGCAAGAGACCCAGTACTTC.